Below are 3 T cell receptor beta chains sequenced from a single sample in a study of OX40 agonist ivuxolimab in advanced cancers. The table came from immunoSEQ multiplex PCR; TCRdb's copy has only in-frame clones and leaves some out. Among 50,000 or so clones listed, roughly nine tenths were seen once. The specimen comprised CD4+ or CD8+ T cells sorted from blood, sampled in a trial of the OX40 agonist ivuxolimab. These receptors were obtained from an adult with an advanced solid tumor such as melanoma, head and neck, liver or kidney cancer.

The chain has TRBV2 and TRBJ1-2; 8 bases agree with TRBD1. The CDR3 extends over 15 amino acids. Losses at the gene ends were 7 bases for V and 4 bases for J; bases not matched to a gene: 11. The germline CDR1 and CDR2 sequences are SNHLY and FYNNEI. The CDR3 loop is CASTLSSGGGYGYTF. The CDR3 nucleotides read TGTGCCAGCACACTCAGTTCAGGGGGCGGCTATGGCTACACCTTC. The whole variable domain, remainder taken from reference TRBV2 and TRBJ1-2, is EPEVTQTPSHQVTQMGQEVILRCVPISNHLYFYWYRQILGQKVEFLVSFYNNEISEKSEIFDDQFSVERPDGSNFTLKIRSTKLEDSAMYFCASTLSSGGGYGYTFGSGTRLTVV.

The J gene is TRBJ2-2, the V gene TRBV19; 12 bases match TRBD2. The germline V gene encodes CDR1 LNHDA and CDR2 SQIVND (reference sequence). The CDR3 is 15 residues long. The V segment lost 5 bases and the J segment 4 bases; nucleotides outside the gene matches: 2. CDR3 region: CASSGLAGITGELFF. The DNA of the CDR3 is TGTGCCAGTAGTGGACTAGCGGGAATCACCGGGGAGCTGTTTTTT.

The genes are TRBV7-6 and TRBJ2-3, with TRBD2 matching 14 bases. The CDR3 is 17 residues long. V gave up 6 bases and J gave up 8 bases; unmatched junction bases: 13. The V gene's germline CDR1 is SGHVS and CDR2 FNYEAQ. CDR3 DNA sequence: TGTGCCAGCAGTTTTGGAGTGGGGACTAGCGGGAGTCCTACGCAGTATTTT. Protein product: CASSFGVGTSGSPTQYF.